Listed here are 14 T cell receptor beta chains from one sample, sequenced in a study of Ad26.COV2.S vaccination and SARS-CoV-2 variants. The assay was immunoSEQ multiplex PCR, and TCRdb's table has in-frame clones only and misses some. Of roughly 510,000 clones in the sample, around 88% are singletons; the top ten hold over 10%. Stated treatment: roughly 20 received Ad26.COV2.S at low or high dose, single or two shots; 5 received placebo; per-sample allocation not given. The samples date from day 63 after the first vaccine or placebo injection. The material was peripheral blood, obtained in a trial of Ad26.COV2.S vaccine versus placebo. The receptors originated from a person between 18 and 65 years old who received the Ad26.COV2.S COVID-19 vaccine or a placebo.

Written as DNA, the CDR3 is TGCGCCAGCAGCCAACATACAGGGGCTGGAAACACCATATATTTT. The encoded protein is CASSQHTGAGNTIYF. J is TRBJ1-3 and V is TRBV4-3; 7 positions match TRBD1. In germline, CDR1 is LGHNA, CDR2 YSLEER. V shed 2 bases, J shed 2 bases, and the junction held 3 bases outside the gene matches. CDR3 length: 15 amino acids.

The chain recombines TRBV5-5 with TRBJ1-2, with 10 bases that match TRBD1. Germline V gene lookup returns CDR1 SGHKS and CDR2 YYEKEE (reference sequence). The CDR3 totals 17 residues. The V segment lost 4 bases and the J segment 4 bases; nucleotides outside the gene matches: 13. CDR3 protein: CASSKTGGRGRSYGYTF. The CDR3 DNA reads TGTGCCAGCAGCAAGACAGGGGGCCGGGGGAGAAGCTATGGCTACACCTTC. Based on the CDR3 plus reference TRBV5-5 and TRBJ1-2, the full variable domain is DAGVTQSPTHLIKTRGQQVTLRCSPISGHKSVSWYQQVLGQGPQFIFQYYEKEERGRGNFPDRFSARQFPNYSSELNVNALLLGDSALYLCASSKTGGRGRSYGYTFGSGTRLTVV.

This chain joins TRBV3-1 (or the pseudogene TRBV3-2) and TRBJ1-2; D unclear. Trimming took 4 bases from V and 4 from J, leaving 10 bases between them. The length of the CDR3 is 13 residues. CDR1 and CDR2 from the germline V gene are LGHDT and YNNKEL (reference sequence). The CDR3 nucleotides are TGTGCCAGCAGCCCTCCCGGGTTCTATGGCTACACCTTC. It specifies CASSPPGFYGYTF.

The chain has TRBV2 and TRBJ1-5; no clear D. The germline CDR1 and CDR2 sequences are SNHLY and FYNNEI. The CDR3 is 13 residues long. The V end was cut by 2 bases, the J end by 6 bases, with 8 bases between. CDR3 nucleotide sequence: TGTGCCAGCAGTGAAAGTTGGGCTCAGCCCCAGCATTTT. Translating gives CASSESWAQPQHF.

Only one count was recorded for this clone. V usage is TRBV10-3 and J usage is TRBJ2-3; D ambiguous. The CDR3 covers 13 residues. Germline values: CDR1 ENHRY, CDR2 SYGVKD. V lost 6 bases, J lost 2 bases, and 9 bases lay in between. In nucleotides, the CDR3 is TGTGCCATCAGGGACGACCCCACAGATACGCAGTATTTT. It specifies CAIRDDPTDTQYF.

The chain carries TRBV19 and TRBJ2-7; 11 bases map to TRBD2. With 3 bases clipped from V and 0 bases from J, the junction kept 4 bases outside the gene matches. Germline V gene sequence: CDR1 LNHDA, CDR2 SQIVND (reference sequence). The CDR3 runs to 16 residues. CDR3 region: CASSIGTSGSSYEQYF. CDR3 sequence (DNA): TGTGCCAGTAGTATTGGGACTAGCGGCTCCTCCTACGAGCAGTACTTC.

Here the CDR3 DNA reads TGTGCCAGCAGCCATGCTGGTGGAGGCCGAAACACCATATATTTT. Its translation: CASSHAGGGRNTIYF. The chain uses TRBV3-1 (or the pseudogene TRBV3-2) and TRBJ1-3; no firm D call. Germline CDR1 and CDR2: LGHDT and YNNKEL (reference sequence). The length of the CDR3 is 15 residues. Between the trimmed V and J ends, which lost 3 bases and 5 bases, there was a span of 14 bases.

This chain uses TRBV7-9 with TRBJ2-3, with 7 positions matching TRBD2. Germline assignment: CDR1 SEHNR and CDR2 FQNEAQ (reference sequence). J gave up 1 base and V 1 base, and 5 bases lay outside the gene matches. The CDR3 loop spans 16 amino acids. Here the CDR3 DNA reads TGTGCCAGCAGCTTAGTGGCTGGACTAGGCACAGATACGCAGTATTTT. Protein sequence: CASSLVAGLGTDTQYF.

This sequence joins TRBV9 and TRBJ1-1; the D gene is possibly TRBD1 (5 bases). The V gene lost 0 bases and the J gene lost 1 base, with 16 bases spanning the gap. This CDR3 comprises 17 residues. CDR1 is SGDLS, CDR2 YYNGEE, per germline. The CDR3 sequence: CASSVGPRAHQNTEAFF. The CDR3 region has the DNA TGTGCCAGCAGCGTAGGTCCCAGGGCCCACCAGAACACTGAAGCTTTCTTT.

This sequence joins TRBV7-8 and TRBJ2-5; maybe TRBD2 (7 bases). The germline V and J ends were trimmed by 0 bases and 4 bases, with 12 bases remaining between them. This CDR3 region has 15 residues. Per the germline V gene, CDR1 is SGHVS and CDR2 is FQNEAQ. Written as DNA, the CDR3 is TGTGCCAGCAGCTTAGCCGGGGGGCCGGCAGAGACCCAGTACTTC. Its protein is CASSLAGGPAETQYF.

This clone was seen just once. V usage is TRBV7-6 and J usage is TRBJ2-5, with 9 nucleotides matching TRBD2. The CDR3 loop spans 21 amino acids. Germline V gene data show CDR1 as SGHVS and CDR2 as FNYEAQ. With 2 bases clipped from V and 4 bases from J, the junction kept 23 bases outside the gene matches. The CDR3 spells CASSLLQGGSGSLTSGETQYF. CDR3 DNA: TGTGCCAGCAGCTTATTGCAGGGGGGTAGCGGGAGCCTTACCTCGGGAGAGACCCAGTACTTC. Looking up the rest from reference TRBV7-6 and TRBJ2-5 gives the full variable domain: GAGVSQSPRYKVTKRGQDVALRCDPISGHVSLYWYRQALGQGPEFLTYFNYEAQQDKSGLPNDRFSAERPEGSISTLTIQRTEQRDSAMYRCASSLLQGGSGSLTSGETQYFGPGTRLLVL.

This chain connects TRBV6-5 to TRBJ2-5; D is possibly TRBD1 (6 bases). The V end lost 2 bases, the J end lost 2 bases, and 15 bases lay between the germline ends. From germline, CDR1 is MNHEY and CDR2 SVGAGI. The CDR3 has 16 residues. The CDR3 DNA sequence: TGTGCCAGCAGTTACACTCTTGGCAGGGGTCAAGAGACCCAGTACTTC. It encodes CASSYTLGRGQETQYF.

The J gene is TRBJ1-1, the V gene TRBV19; weak D call: TRBD1 (6 bases). The CDR3 is 13 amino acids. V was shortened by 6 bases and J by 1 base, with 9 bases between the two germline ends. Per germline, CDR1 LNHDA and CDR2 SQIVND (reference sequence). DNA of the CDR3: TGTGCCAGTAGGCAGGGACAGAACACTGAAGCTTTCTTT. Protein product: CASRQGQNTEAFF.

CDR3 nucleotide sequence: TGTGCCAGCAGACTAATCGGGGAGACCCAGTACTTC. Its translation is CASRLIGETQYF. The chain uses TRBV6-5 and TRBJ2-5; D unresolved. CDR3 length equals 12 residues. V was trimmed by 6 bases and J by 5 bases, leaving 10 bases between them. Germline values: CDR1 MNHEY, CDR2 SVGAGI.